This T cell receptor beta chain was obtained from a study of blood T cells in healthy people across ages. Study-level points and caveats: Age advanced and TCR beta diversity per million T cells fell, roughly linearly.

A second PCR of about 7 to 11 cycles used a sample-barcoded 5' primer and a J-beta primer mix. TCRdb redid the calling of the 5' RACE reads with MiXCR, one entry per CDR3 protein. The repertoire consists of 800,000 to 1,300,000 distinct CDR3 sequences, with around 27% occurring once and the leading ten covering about 0.69%. The individuals who served as donors were healthy Caucasians living in Russia, aged roughly 6 to 95. Each sample used at least 6 million PBMCs. This clonotype was detected a few times. Antigen: not known. V lost 4 bases, J lost 5 bases, and 4 bases stayed unmatched. This CDR3 is built from 14 residues. Germline CDR1 and CDR2: MNHNS and SASEGT. This sample also appeared in a second study, on T cells of mothers and their children. That work adds: The study obtained over 8 million TCR beta CDR3 reads per mother and around 2.7 million per child.

The source is a girl aged 2 to 10 in good health. Sequencing was done on a sample of blood. The chain uses TRBV6-1 and TRBJ2-5; TRBD1 agrees at 10 bases. This chain's CDR3 is CASSGTGGYETQYF. The CDR3 region has the DNA TGTGCCAGCAGTGGGACAGGGGGTTATGAGACCCAGTACTTC.